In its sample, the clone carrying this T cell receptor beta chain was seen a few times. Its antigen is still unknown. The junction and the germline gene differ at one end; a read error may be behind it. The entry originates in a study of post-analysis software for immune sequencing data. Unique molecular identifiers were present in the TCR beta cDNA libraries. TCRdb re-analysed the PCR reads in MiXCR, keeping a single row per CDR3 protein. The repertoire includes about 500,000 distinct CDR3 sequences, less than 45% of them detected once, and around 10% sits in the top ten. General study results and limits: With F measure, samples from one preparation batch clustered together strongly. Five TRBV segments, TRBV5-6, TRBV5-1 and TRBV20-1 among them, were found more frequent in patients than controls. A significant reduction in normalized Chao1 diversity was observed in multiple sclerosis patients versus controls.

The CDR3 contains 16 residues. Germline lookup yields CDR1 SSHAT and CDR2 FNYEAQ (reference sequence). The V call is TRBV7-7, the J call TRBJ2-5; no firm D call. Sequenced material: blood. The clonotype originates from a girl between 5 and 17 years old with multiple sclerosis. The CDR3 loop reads CASSPKGRTDQETQYF. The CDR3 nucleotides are TGTGCTAGCAGCCCTAAGGGAAGGACGGACCAAGAGACCCAGTACTTC.